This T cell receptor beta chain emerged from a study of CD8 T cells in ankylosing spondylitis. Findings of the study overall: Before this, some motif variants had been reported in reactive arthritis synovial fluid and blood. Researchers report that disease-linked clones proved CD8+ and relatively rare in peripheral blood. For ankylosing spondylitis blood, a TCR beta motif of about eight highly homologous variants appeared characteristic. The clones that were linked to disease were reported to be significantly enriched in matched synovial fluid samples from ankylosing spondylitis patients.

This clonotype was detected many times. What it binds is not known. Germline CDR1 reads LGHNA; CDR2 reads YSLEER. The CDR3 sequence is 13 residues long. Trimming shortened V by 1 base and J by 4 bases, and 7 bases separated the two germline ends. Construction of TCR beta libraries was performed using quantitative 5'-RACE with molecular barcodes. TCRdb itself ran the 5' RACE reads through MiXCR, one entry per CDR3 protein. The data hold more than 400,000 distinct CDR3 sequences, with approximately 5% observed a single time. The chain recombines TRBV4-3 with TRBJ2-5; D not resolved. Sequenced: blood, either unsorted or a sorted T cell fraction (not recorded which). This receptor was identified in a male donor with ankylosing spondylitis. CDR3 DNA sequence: TGCGCCAGCAGCCAAGGGGTTCGAGAGACCCAGTACTTC. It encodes CASSQGVRETQYF.